The entry below gives a single T cell receptor beta chain sequence along with its context. The antigen it recognizes is unknown. Per-base quality was not reported, and no clone a single base away is much larger than it. CDR1 and CDR2, per the germline V gene, are SGDLS and YYNGEE. There are 16 amino acids in the CDR3, from cysteine to phenylalanine inclusive. The retained sequence is limited to the CDR3, 48 bases, with the frame set at the first base. V lost 3 bases and J lost 4 bases; the stretch between them is 17 bases long. The EasySep Human CD8+ T Cell Enrichment Kit was used on day 10 to isolate CD8+ T cells from every culture. Sequencing of TCR beta CDR3 regions was performed at survey depth on the immunoSEQ platform. The QIAamp DNA micro kit was used to extract genomic DNA from every cultured and uncultured CD8+ T cell population. The study's own analysis went as follows. Samples with fewer than 5,000 productive reads were excluded, resulting in the removal of about 6.5% of the 75 HIV peptide-stimulated cultures. Sequences were trimmed to CDR3 by a MANAFEST web app, and nonproductive sequences, CDR3s under 5 amino acids, and sequences not starting with C or ending with F/W were removed. To count as antigen-specific, a clonotype had to be expanded in at least 2 of 3 replicates compared with the no-peptide control at FDR 0.01, and only within one epitope family. In addition, a specific clonotype needed a frequency at least fivefold higher than in wells stimulated with peptides from other epitope families. Not all clones reach the TCRdb copy of this immuneACCESS table, which keeps in-frame sequences only. Checked studies attribute under half of the gap to unresolved V genes and leave the rest unexplained. V and J calls and clone size are given by that table; D and trimming were obtained from the DNA. For this sample the table gives thousands of clones, of which roughly 67% were detected only once. Together, the top ten hold 43% of the sample.

The sample originates from a study of CD8 T cell repertoires and HIV-1 epitope variants (dated by TCRdb to 2018 to 2021). Regarding the complete study: Twenty-five peptides representing autologous and known Gag and Nef epitope variants were each used to stimulate T cells in separate culture wells. The control conditions were a CMV, EBV and flu peptide pool, the Ebola AY9 epitope as a negative control, and a well with no peptide. Tested epitopes included three Gag epitope families and Nef HW9 and YT9. T cells were enriched using the EasySep Human T Cell Enrichment Kit and were co-cultured with equal numbers of autologous T cell-negative cells serving as antigen-presenting cells. Cultures were maintained for around eleven days in IMDM with gentamicin, and half-media changes adding IL-2, IL-7 and IL-15 were performed on days 3 and 7. An aliquot of 1M T cells was saved as an uncultured baseline condition, separate from the 80 to 85 T cell cultures. A total of about 87 T cell cultures were run, with each culture condition done in triplicate except for one peptide, which was done in duplicate. General findings and caveats noted by the study authors: Of the nine antigen-specific TCR beta clonotypes identified, roughly 6 appeared cross-reactive for autologous or known escape epitope variants. About 5 clonotypes recognized the Nef KF9 family and one clonotype recognized the HW9 family, while no responses to the TAALDMSHF plasma variant were seen. Only TCR beta chains were identified by the assay, and proliferation to antigen, not T cell function or cytokine profile, was indicated.

Input material: cultured CD8+ T cells derived from PBMCs. The sequence is built from TRBV9 and TRBJ1-3, with the D gene call left open. The clonotype comes from a male donor with HIV. The CDR3 region: CASSERLGLAGNTIYF. The DNA sequence reads TGTGCCAGCAGCGAAAGGCTAGGACTGGCAGGAAACACCATATATTTT.